Listed below are T cell receptor beta chains from one sample, sequenced in a study of graft-versus-host responses after intestinal transplantation. Their specific antigens are unknown. TCRdb's table, derived via immunoSEQ multiplex PCR, lists solely in-frame clones and lacks some. Of over 100,000 clones in the sample, just under 95% were seen once. Sequenced here: unstimulated CD4+ T cells sorted from spleen or lymph node cells, sampled before intestinal transplant. The receptors originated from a human donor who received an intestinal transplant. Each CDR3 is given with its conserved first and last residue. Fields, in order: D gene, J gene, clone size, V gene, CDR3 DNA, CDR3 protein. The D gene is left open where the match is weak. Rows may omit the clone size; those that give it use once, few, many or a size class.

D: NA; J: TRBJ2-3; size: NA; V: TRBV5-1; DNA: TGCGCCAGCAGTGAGGTGGATACGCAGTATTTT; CDR3: CASSEVDTQYF
D: NA; J: TRBJ2-5; size: NA; V: TRBV5-1; DNA: TGCGCCAGCAGCACGGGCTCCGGGGGATTGGAGACCCAGTACTTC; CDR3: CASSTGSGGLETQYF
D: NA; J: TRBJ2-2; size: NA; V: TRBV6-6; DNA: TGTGCCAGCAGTTGGGAGGAAACCGGGGAGCTGTTTTTT; CDR3: CASSWEETGELFF
D: TRBD2; J: TRBJ2-1; size: NA; V: TRBV29-1; DNA: TGCAGCGTTCGGGGACTAGCGGGAGGGCCCCCCTACAATGAGCAGTTCTTC; CDR3: CSVRGLAGGPPYNEQFF
D: NA; J: TRBJ1-5; size: NA; V: TRBV7-2; DNA: TGTGCCAGCAGCCCGCGGGGGGGGCATCAGCCCCAGCATTTT; CDR3: CASSPRGGHQPQHF
D: TRBD1; J: TRBJ2-4; size: NA; V: TRBV7-3; DNA: TGTGCCAGCAGCCCCCCGACAGGGTCAGACATTCAGTACTTC; CDR3: CASSPPTGSDIQYF
D: NA; J: TRBJ2-7; size: few; V: TRBV16; DNA: TGTGCCAGCAGCCCCCGACAGGGGAGGGGCTACGAGCAGTACTTC; CDR3: CASSPRQGRGYEQYF
D: NA; J: TRBJ2-5; size: NA; V: TRBV10-3; DNA: TGTGCCAGCAAGCCTAAAGGTCCACCGGGAGCAAAAGAGACCCAGTACTTC; CDR3: CASKPKGPPGAKETQYF
D: TRBD2; J: TRBJ2-1; size: NA; V: TRBV9; DNA: TGTGCCAGCAGTAGGACTAGCGGGACTTACAATGAGCAGTTCTTC; CDR3: CASSRTSGTYNEQFF
D: NA; J: TRBJ2-1; size: few; V: TRBV5-1; DNA: TGCGCCAGCAGCTTGGAATCCCCCTACAATGAGCAGTTCTTC; CDR3: CASSLESPYNEQFF
D: NA; J: TRBJ1-2; size: NA; V: TRBV28; DNA: TGTGCCAGCAGTTTACCGACAGGTCCTCACTATGGCTACACCTTC; CDR3: CASSLPTGPHYGYTF
D: NA; J: TRBJ1-5; size: NA; V: TRBV6-1; DNA: TGTGCCAGCAGTGAAAGGAGGACGGCTAGCAATCAGCCCCAGCATTTT; CDR3: CASSERRTASNQPQHF
D: NA; J: TRBJ1-5; size: NA; V: TRBV2; DNA: TGTGCCAGCAGTAGAAGTGGAGGGGGTAATCAGCCCCAGCATTTT; CDR3: CASSRSGGGNQPQHF
D: NA; J: TRBJ2-7; size: NA; V: TRBV5-8; DNA: TGTGCCAGCAGCTTGTATGCGGGGTCCCACGAGCAGTACTTC; CDR3: CASSLYAGSHEQYF
D: NA; J: TRBJ1-4; size: NA; V: TRBV7-6; DNA: TGTGCCAGCAGCCCCCGTCGGCGGACAACTAATGAAAAACTGTTTTTT; CDR3: CASSPRRRTTNEKLFF
D: NA; J: TRBJ1-4; size: few; V: TRBV28; DNA: TGTGCCAGCAACAGGATTAATGAAAAACTGTTTTTT; CDR3: CASNRINEKLFF
D: NA; J: TRBJ2-7; size: NA; V: TRBV27; DNA: TGTGCCAGCAGAACTCGGACAGTCGCCTACGAGCAGTACTTC; CDR3: CASRTRTVAYEQYF
D: TRBD1; J: TRBJ1-2; size: NA; V: TRBV30; DNA: TGTGCCTGGAGTCTTTGGACAGGAGGTGGCAGGGGCTACACCTTC; CDR3: CAWSLWTGGGRGYTF
D: TRBD1; J: TRBJ2-7; size: NA; V: TRBV10-2; DNA: TGCGCCAGCAACCAGGACAGGGCAGGAATCGTATACTTC; CDR3: CASNQDRAGIVYF
D: TRBD1; J: TRBJ1-5; size: few; V: TRBV6-6; DNA: TGTGCCAGCGGACAGGGGGATCAGCCCCAGCATTTT; CDR3: CASGQGDQPQHF
D: NA; J: TRBJ2-3; size: NA; V: TRBV4-1; DNA: TGCGCCAGCAGCCAAGATACGTCTAGTTTCCGTTACGGAGATACGCAGTATTTT; CDR3: CASSQDTSSFRYGDTQYF
D: TRBD1; J: TRBJ1-2; size: NA; V: TRBV5-1; DNA: TGCGCCAGCAGCTTGGGGGACAGGCAAGATGGCTACACCTTC; CDR3: CASSLGDRQDGYTF
D: NA; J: TRBJ1-4; size: NA; V: TRBV18; DNA: TGTGCCAGCTCACCACAGGAGATTGCAACTAATGAAAAACTGTTTTTT; CDR3: CASSPQEIATNEKLFF
D: NA; J: TRBJ2-3; size: NA; V: TRBV6-1; DNA: TGTGCCATTGTGGGCGGCACAGATACGCAGTATTTT; CDR3: CAIVGGTDTQYF
D: NA; J: TRBJ2-3; size: NA; V: TRBV2; DNA: TGTGCCAGCACCCCCAGAGATACGCAGTATTTT; CDR3: CASTPRDTQYF
D: NA; J: TRBJ1-3; size: once; V: TRBV5-1; DNA: TGCGCCAGCACCCCGATACAGGGTCTGAACACCATATATTTT; CDR3: CASTPIQGLNTIYF
D: NA; J: TRBJ2-1; size: NA; V: TRBV30; DNA: TGTGCCTGGAGTAGGGAGTACAATGAGCAGTTCTTC; CDR3: CAWSREYNEQFF
D: NA; J: TRBJ2-5; size: NA; V: TRBV2; DNA: TGTGCCAGCTACGTCTGGGGTTCGGAGACCCAGTACTTC; CDR3: CASYVWGSETQYF
D: NA; J: TRBJ2-7; size: once; V: TRBV9; DNA: TGTGCCAGCAGCACAGACGGGGCTAGAGCCTACGAGCAGTACTTC; CDR3: CASSTDGARAYEQYF
D: NA; J: TRBJ2-7; size: NA; V: TRBV6-6; DNA: TGTGCCAGCAGTTACCCCACCCAGGGAGGAGCTTACGAGCAGTACTTC; CDR3: CASSYPTQGGAYEQYF
D: TRBD2; J: TRBJ2-5; size: NA; V: TRBV5-1; DNA: TGCGCCAGCAGCCTAGGACTAGCGGGAGGGATAGAGACCCAGTACTTC; CDR3: CASSLGLAGGIETQYF
D: TRBD1; J: TRBJ1-4; size: NA; V: TRBV30; DNA: TGTGCCTGGAGTAGGAACAGGGGGCGGGAAAAACTGTTTTTT; CDR3: CAWSRNRGREKLFF
D: TRBD2; J: TRBJ2-1; size: NA; V: TRBV18; DNA: TGTGCCAGCTCACTACGGACTAGCGGGAGTACCTACAATGAGCAGTTCTTC; CDR3: CASSLRTSGSTYNEQFF
D: NA; J: TRBJ2-3; size: NA; V: TRBV6-1; DNA: TGTGCCAGCAGTGAAGCCCGGATGGATACGCAGTATTTT; CDR3: CASSEARMDTQYF
D: NA; J: TRBJ1-1; size: NA; V: TRBV30; DNA: TGTGCCTGGAAGTTCGTTTATACTGAAGCTTTCTTT; CDR3: CAWKFVYTEAFF
D: TRBD1; J: TRBJ1-3; size: NA; V: TRBV7-9; DNA: TGTGCCAGCAGCCCGCGGGGACAGGGGCTGGGAAACACCATATATTTT; CDR3: CASSPRGQGLGNTIYF
D: TRBD1; J: TRBJ1-2; size: NA; V: TRBV7-9; DNA: TGTGCCAGCAGCTTAGCGGACAGGGACAATGGCTACACCTTC; CDR3: CASSLADRDNGYTF
D: TRBD2; J: TRBJ2-3; size: NA; V: TRBV28; DNA: TGTGCCAGCAGTTTTATGGGCGGGAGAAAGGATACGCAGTATTTT; CDR3: CASSFMGGRKDTQYF
D: NA; J: TRBJ1-5; size: NA; V: TRBV6-5; DNA: TGTGCCAGCAGTTCCTCACCCGCCAGCAGCAATCAGCCCCAGCATTTT; CDR3: CASSSSPASSNQPQHF